The sequence of this TCR beta chain was determined in a study of blood T cell repertoires in COVID-19. About the research overall: Spain, Italy and the United States supplied samples that represented acute and convalescent COVID-19.

Per germline, CDR1 MNHEY and CDR2 SVGAGI. The CDR3 runs to 15 residues. V trimming: 7 bases; J trimming: 1 base; junction bases outside the gene matches: 6. Original handling: The authors estimated nucleated cell counts from reference gene primer amplification. TCRdb's table, derived via immunoSEQ multiplex PCR, lists solely in-frame clones and lacks some. That table is the source of V, J and clone size, and D and trimming were worked out from the DNA. The data contain over 100,000 clones, roughly nine tenths of them singletons. This clone occurred once. The sequence derives from a human donor in a cohort sampled during active COVID-19. The sample was peripheral blood. The chain employs TRBV6-5 and TRBJ1-5; 8 bases are shared with TRBD1. CDR3 DNA sequence: TGTGCCAGCATCATGAGACAGGGGAGCAATCAGCCCCAGCATTTT. It yields the protein CASIMRQGSNQPQHF.